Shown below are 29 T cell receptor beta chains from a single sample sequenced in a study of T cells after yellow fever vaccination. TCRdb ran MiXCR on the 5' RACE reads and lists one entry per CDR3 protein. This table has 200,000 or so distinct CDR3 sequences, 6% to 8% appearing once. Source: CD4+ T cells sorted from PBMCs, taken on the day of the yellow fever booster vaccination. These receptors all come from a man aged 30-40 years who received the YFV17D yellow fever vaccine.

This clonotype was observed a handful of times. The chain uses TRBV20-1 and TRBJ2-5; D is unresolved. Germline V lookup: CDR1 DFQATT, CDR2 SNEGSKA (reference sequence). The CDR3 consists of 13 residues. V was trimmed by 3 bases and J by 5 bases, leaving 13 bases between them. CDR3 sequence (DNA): TGCAGTGCTAGTCTCCGGACCGGGGAGACCCAGTACTTC. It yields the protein CSASLRTGETQYF.

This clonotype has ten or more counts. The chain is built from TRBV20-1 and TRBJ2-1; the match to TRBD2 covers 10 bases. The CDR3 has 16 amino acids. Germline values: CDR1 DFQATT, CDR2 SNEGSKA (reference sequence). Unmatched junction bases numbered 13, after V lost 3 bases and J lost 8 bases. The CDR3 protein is CSARVLTSGTPHEQFF. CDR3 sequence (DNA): TGCAGTGCTAGGGTCCTAACTAGCGGGACTCCTCATGAGCAGTTCTTC.

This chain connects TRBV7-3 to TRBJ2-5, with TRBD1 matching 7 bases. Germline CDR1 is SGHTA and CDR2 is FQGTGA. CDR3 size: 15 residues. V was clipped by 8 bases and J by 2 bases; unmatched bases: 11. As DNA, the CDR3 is TGTGCCAGCCGGTCTCGTGACAGGGCGCAAGAGACCCAGTACTTC. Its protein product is CASRSRDRAQETQYF.

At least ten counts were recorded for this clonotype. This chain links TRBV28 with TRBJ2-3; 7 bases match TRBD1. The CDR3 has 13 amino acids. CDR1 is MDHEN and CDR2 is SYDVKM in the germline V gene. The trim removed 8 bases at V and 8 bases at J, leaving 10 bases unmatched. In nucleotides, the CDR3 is TGTGCCAGCTTTCGACAGGGTTGGGGTACGCAGTATTTT. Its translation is CASFRQGWGTQYF.

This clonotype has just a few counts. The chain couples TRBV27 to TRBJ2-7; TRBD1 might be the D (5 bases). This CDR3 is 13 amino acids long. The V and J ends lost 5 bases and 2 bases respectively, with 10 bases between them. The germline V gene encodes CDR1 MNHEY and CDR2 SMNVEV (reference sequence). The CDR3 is CASSPQGPYEQYF. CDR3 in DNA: TGTGCCAGCAGTCCTCAGGGCCCCTACGAGCAGTACTTC.

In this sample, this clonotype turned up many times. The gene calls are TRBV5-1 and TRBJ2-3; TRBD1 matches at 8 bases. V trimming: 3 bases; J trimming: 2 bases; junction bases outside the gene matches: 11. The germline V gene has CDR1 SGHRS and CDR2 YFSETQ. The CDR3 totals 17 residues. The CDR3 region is CASSSDGQGQPTDTQYF. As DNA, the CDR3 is TGCGCCAGCAGCTCCGACGGACAGGGACAACCCACAGATACGCAGTATTTT.

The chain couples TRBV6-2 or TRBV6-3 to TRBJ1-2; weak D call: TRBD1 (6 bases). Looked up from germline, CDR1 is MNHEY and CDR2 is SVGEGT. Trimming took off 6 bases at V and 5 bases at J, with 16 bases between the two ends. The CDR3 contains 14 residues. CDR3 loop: CASRGQRIFYGYTF. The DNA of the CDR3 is TGTGCCAGCAGAGGACAGCGGATATTTTATGGCTACACCTTC.

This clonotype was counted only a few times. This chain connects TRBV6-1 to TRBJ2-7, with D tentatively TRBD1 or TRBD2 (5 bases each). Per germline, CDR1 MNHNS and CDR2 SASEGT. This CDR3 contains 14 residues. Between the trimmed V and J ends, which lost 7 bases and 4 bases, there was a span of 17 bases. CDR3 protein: CASMIGTRPYEQYF. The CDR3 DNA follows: TGTGCCAGCATGATAGGGACGAGACCATACGAGCAGTACTTC.

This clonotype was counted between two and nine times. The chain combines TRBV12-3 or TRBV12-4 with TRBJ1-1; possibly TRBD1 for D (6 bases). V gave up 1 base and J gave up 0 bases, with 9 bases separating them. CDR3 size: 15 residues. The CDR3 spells CASSLDRAMNTEAFF. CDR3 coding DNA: TGTGCCAGCAGTTTAGACAGGGCCATGAACACTGAAGCTTTCTTT.

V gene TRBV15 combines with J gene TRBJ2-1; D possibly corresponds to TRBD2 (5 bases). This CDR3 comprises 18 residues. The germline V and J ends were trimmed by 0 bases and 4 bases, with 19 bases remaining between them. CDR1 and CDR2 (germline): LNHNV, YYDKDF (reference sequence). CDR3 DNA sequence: TGTGCCACCAGCAGAGAAGATGTAACTAGAATAGCTTACAATGAGCAGTTCTTC. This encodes CATSREDVTRIAYNEQFF.

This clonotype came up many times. CDR3 region: CASSYVSGGTQHF. The CDR3 DNA is TGTGCCAGCAGTTACGTTTCGGGGGGTACCCAGCATTTT. The chain has TRBV6-5 and TRBJ1-5; perhaps TRBD1 as D (5 bases). V gave up 2 bases and J gave up 11 bases, with 13 bases separating them. CDR3 length: 13 residues. Germline CDR1 MNHEY, CDR2 SVGAGI.

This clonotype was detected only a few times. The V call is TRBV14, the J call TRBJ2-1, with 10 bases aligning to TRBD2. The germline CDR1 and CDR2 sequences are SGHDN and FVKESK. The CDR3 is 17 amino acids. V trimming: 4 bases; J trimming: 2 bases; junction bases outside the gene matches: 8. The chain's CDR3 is CASSPLRLAGAYNEQFF. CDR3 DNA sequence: TGTGCCAGCAGCCCCCTGCGTCTAGCGGGAGCCTACAATGAGCAGTTCTTC.

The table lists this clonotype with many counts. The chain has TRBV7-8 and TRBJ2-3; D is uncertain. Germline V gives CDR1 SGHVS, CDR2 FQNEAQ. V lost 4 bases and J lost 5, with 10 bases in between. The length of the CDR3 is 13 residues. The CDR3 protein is CASSSGFVDTQYF. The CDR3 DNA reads TGTGCCAGCAGCTCCGGCTTCGTAGATACGCAGTATTTT. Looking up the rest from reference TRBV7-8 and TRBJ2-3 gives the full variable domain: GAGVSQSPRYKVAKRGQDVALRCDPISGHVSLFWYQQALGQGPEFLTYFQNEAQLDKSGLPSDRFFAERPEGSVSTLKIQRTQQEDSAVYLCASSSGFVDTQYFGPGTRLTVL.

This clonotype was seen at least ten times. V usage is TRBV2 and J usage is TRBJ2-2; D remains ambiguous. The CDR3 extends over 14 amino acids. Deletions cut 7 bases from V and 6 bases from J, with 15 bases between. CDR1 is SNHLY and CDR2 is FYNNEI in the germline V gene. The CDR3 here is CASIWDRSSGELFF. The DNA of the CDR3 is TGTGCCAGCATTTGGGATCGTTCATCCGGGGAGCTGTTTTTT.

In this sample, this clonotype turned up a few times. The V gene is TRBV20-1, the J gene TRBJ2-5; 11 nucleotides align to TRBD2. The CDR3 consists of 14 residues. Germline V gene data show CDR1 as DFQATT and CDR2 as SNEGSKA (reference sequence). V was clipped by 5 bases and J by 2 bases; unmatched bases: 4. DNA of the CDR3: TGCAGTGCTCTACGGACTAGCGGGCAAGAGACCCAGTACTTC. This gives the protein CSALRTSGQETQYF.

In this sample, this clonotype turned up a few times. The CDR3 bases are TGTGCCACCAGTGATGGTTCGAAAGCTTGGGATGAGCAGTTCTTC. Translation gives CATSDGSKAWDEQFF. The V gene is TRBV24-1, the J gene TRBJ2-1; no definite D call. Deletions cut 3 bases from V and 8 bases from J, with 16 bases between. Germline V gene lookup returns CDR1 KGHDR and CDR2 SFDVKD. The CDR3 is 15 residues long.

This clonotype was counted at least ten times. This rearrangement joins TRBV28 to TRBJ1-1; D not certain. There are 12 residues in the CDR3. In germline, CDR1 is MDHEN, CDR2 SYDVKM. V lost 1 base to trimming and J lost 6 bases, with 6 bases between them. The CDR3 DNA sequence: TGTGCCAGCAGTTTATTGATTGCTGAAGCTTTCTTT. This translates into CASSLLIAEAFF.

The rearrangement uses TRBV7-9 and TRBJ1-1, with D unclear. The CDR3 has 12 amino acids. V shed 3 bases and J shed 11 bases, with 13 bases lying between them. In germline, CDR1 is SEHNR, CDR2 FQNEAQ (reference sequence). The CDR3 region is CASSFMDLGAFF. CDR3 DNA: TGTGCCAGCAGCTTTATGGACCTGGGTGCTTTCTTT.

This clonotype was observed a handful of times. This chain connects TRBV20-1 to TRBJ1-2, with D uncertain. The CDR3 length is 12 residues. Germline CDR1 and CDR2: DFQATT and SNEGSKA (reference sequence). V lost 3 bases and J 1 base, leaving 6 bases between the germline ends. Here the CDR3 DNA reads TGCAGTGCTAGTATGGATAACTATGGCTACACCTTC. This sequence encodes CSASMDNYGYTF.

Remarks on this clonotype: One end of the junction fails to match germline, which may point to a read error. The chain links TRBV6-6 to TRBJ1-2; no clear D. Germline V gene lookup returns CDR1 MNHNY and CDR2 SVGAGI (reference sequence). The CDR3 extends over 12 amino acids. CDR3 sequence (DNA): TGTGCCAGCACTTACGGGGTGGCTGGCTACACCTTC. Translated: CASTYGVAGYTF.

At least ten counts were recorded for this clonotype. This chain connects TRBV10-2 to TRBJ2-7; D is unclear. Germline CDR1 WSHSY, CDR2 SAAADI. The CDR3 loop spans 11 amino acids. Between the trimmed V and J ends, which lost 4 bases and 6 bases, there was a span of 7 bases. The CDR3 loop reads CASSGPGEQYF. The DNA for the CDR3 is TGCGCCAGCAGTGGCCCTGGCGAGCAGTACTTC.

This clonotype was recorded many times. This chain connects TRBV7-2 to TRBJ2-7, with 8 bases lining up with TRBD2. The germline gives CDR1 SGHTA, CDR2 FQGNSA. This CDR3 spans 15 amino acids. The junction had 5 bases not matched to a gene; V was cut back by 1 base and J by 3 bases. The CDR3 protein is CASSLEAGAYYEQYF. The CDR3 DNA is TGTGCCAGCAGCTTAGAAGCGGGAGCATACTACGAGCAGTACTTC.

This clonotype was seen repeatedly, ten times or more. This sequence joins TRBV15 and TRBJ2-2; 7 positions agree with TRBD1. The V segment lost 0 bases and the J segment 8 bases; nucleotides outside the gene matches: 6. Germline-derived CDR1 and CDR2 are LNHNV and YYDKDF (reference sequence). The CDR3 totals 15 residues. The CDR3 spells CATSRESGGPGELFF. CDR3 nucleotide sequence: TGTGCCACCAGCAGAGAGTCAGGGGGTCCGGGGGAGCTGTTTTTT.

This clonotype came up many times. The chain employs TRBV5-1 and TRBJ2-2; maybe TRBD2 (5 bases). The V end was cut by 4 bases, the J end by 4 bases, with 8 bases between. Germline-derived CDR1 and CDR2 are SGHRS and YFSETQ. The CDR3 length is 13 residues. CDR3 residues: CASSARGTGELFF. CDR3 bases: TGCGCCAGCAGCGCCCGGGGCACCGGGGAGCTGTTTTTT.

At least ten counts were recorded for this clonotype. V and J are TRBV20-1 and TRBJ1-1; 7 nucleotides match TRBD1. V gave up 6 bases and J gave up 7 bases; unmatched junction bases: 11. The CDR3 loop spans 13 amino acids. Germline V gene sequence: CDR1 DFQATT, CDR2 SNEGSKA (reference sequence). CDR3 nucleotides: TGCAGTGCCAGGACAGGCCGAGGGGGTGAAGCTTTCTTT. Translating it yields CSARTGRGGEAFF.

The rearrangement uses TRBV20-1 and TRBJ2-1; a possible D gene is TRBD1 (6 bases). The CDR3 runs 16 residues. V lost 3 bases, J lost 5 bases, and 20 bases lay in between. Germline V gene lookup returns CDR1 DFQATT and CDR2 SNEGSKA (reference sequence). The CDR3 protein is CSARPQGRGPNNEQFF. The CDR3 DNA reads TGCAGTGCTAGGCCCCAGGGGCGCGGACCAAACAATGAGCAGTTCTTC.

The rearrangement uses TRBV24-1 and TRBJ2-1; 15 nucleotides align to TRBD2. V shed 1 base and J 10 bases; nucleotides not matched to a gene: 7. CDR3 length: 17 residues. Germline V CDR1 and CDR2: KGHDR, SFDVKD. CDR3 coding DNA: TGTGCCACCAGTGATTTAGGACTAGCGGGAGGGGAGGGGGAGCAGTTCTTC. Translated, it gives CATSDLGLAGGEGEQFF.

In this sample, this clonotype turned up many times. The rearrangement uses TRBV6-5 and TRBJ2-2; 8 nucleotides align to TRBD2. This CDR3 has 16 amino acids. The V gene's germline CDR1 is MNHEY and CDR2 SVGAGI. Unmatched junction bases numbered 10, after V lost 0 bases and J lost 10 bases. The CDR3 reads CASSYSIAGWRPELFF. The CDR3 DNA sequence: TGTGCCAGCAGTTACTCGATAGCGGGATGGCGGCCGGAGCTGTTTTTT.

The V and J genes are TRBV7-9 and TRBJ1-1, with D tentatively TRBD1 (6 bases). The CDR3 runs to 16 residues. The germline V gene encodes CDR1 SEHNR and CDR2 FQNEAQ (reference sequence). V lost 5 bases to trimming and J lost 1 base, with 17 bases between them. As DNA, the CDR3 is TGTGCCAGCAGCCTCTGGGGAGCAGGGGAGAACACTGAAGCTTTCTTT. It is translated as CASSLWGAGENTEAFF.